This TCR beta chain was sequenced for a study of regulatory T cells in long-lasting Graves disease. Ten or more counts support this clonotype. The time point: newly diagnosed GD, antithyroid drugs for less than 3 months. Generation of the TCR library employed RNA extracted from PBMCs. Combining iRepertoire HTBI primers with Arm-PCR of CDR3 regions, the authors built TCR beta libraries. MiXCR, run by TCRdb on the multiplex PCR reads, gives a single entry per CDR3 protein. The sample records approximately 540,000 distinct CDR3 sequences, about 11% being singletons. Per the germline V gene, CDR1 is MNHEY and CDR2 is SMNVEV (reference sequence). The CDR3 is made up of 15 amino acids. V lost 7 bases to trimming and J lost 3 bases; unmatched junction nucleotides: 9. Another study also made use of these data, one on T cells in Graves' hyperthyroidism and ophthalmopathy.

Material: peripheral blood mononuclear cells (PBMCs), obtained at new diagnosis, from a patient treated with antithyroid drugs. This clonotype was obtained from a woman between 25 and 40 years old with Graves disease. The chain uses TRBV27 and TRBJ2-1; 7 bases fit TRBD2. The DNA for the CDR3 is TGTGCCAGCATGCAGGCGGGAGCAAGCTACAATGAGCAGTTCTTC. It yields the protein CASMQAGASYNEQFF.